The 24 T cell receptor beta chains reported below all come from one sample, sequenced in a study of cytomegalovirus exposure and HLA in healthy donors. This PCR relied on a set of 60 Vbeta primers and 13 Jbeta primers. This table comes from immunoSEQ multiplex PCR, and its TCRdb copy is limited to in-frame clones, with some not included. The table records tens of thousands of clones, approximately 78% of them present only once. The specimen sequenced was PBMCs. Receptor source: a woman aged 25 to 39 in good health and CMV-seronegative.

This chain connects TRBV11-1 to TRBJ2-1, with 9 bases identical to TRBD2. The CDR3 loop spans 15 amino acids. Trimming removed 4 bases from V and 14 bases from J; junction bases left unmatched: 15. From germline, CDR1 is SGHAT and CDR2 FQDESV (reference sequence). CDR3 bases: TGTGCCAGCAGCTCACGTATAGCGGGGGAAGGTAGTAAGTTCTTC. Its translation is CASSSRIAGEGSKFF.

V gene TRBV5-1 combines with J gene TRBJ1-2; D might be TRBD1 (6 bases). Deletions cut 0 bases from V and 3 bases from J, with 12 bases between. The CDR3 has 15 amino acids. Germline assignment: CDR1 SGHRS and CDR2 YFSETQ. The CDR3 region has the DNA TGCGCCAGCAGCTTGGAGGGACAAACACACTATGGCTACACCTTC. Its translation is CASSLEGQTHYGYTF. Supplemented by reference TRBV5-1 and TRBJ1-2, the full variable domain reads KAGVTQTPRYLIKTRGQQVTLSCSPISGHRSVSWYQQTPGQGLQFLFEYFSETQRNKGNFPGRFSGRQFSNSRSEMNVSTLELGDSALYLCASSLEGQTHYGYTFGSGTRLTVV.

The rearrangement links TRBV11-3 to TRBJ2-5; maybe TRBD2 (7 bases). The germline V gene encodes CDR1 SGHNT and CDR2 YENEEA. This CDR3 comprises 15 residues. V was clipped by 5 bases and J by 1 base, with 14 bases between them. CDR3 DNA: TGTGCCAGCAGCCTAGGGGCGGGGGCCCAAGAGACCCAGTACTTC. This gives the protein CASSLGAGAQETQYF.

V and J are TRBV6-6 and TRBJ1-3, with D perhaps TRBD1 (6 bases). There are 14 residues in the CDR3. CDR1 and CDR2 (germline): MNHNY, SVGAGI (reference sequence). The V end lost 3 bases, the J end lost 7 bases, and 13 bases lay between the germline ends. CDR3 loop: CASSYSGEWNTIYF. CDR3 bases: TGTGCCAGCAGTTATTCAGGGGAGTGGAACACCATATATTTT.

This sequence joins TRBV2 and TRBJ1-2; 7 nucleotides agree with TRBD1. Germline V gene data show CDR1 as SNHLY and CDR2 as FYNNEI. Trimming cost V 2 bases and J 4 bases; bases outside gene matches: 7. The CDR3 length is 15 residues. CDR3 amino acids: CASSESQGVLYGYTF. DNA of the CDR3: TGTGCCAGCAGTGAAAGCCAGGGGGTTCTCTATGGCTACACCTTC. Using reference TRBV2 and TRBJ1-2 for the parts outside the CDR3, the full variable domain is EPEVTQTPSHQVTQMGQEVILRCVPISNHLYFYWYRQILGQKVEFLVSFYNNEISEKSEIFDDQFSVERPDGSNFTLKIRSTKLEDSAMYFCASSESQGVLYGYTFGSGTRLTVV.

V and J are TRBV5-1 and TRBJ2-1; D is possibly TRBD2 (6 bases). The CDR3 sequence is 13 residues long. CDR1 SGHRS and CDR2 YFSETQ come from the germline V gene. V lost 0 bases and J 8 bases, leaving 9 bases between the germline ends. CDR3 protein: CASSLGTSHEQFF. CDR3 sequence (DNA): TGCGCCAGCAGCTTGGGTACTAGCCATGAGCAGTTCTTC.

This rearrangement joins TRBV6-5 to TRBJ1-5; tentatively, D is TRBD1 (6 bases). Trimming left V 2 bases short and J 4 bases short, with 15 bases between. Germline values: CDR1 MNHEY, CDR2 SVGAGI. The CDR3 covers 16 residues. The CDR3 region has the DNA TGTGCCAGCAGTTACCCGACTCCAGGGGTGAATCAGCCCCAGCATTTT. It specifies CASSYPTPGVNQPQHF.

This chain joins TRBV14 and TRBJ1-1; D perhaps matches TRBD1 (5 bases). This CDR3 comprises 13 residues. Trimming pared 6 bases from V and 8 bases from J, leaving 16 bases between. Looked up from germline, CDR1 is SGHDN and CDR2 is FVKESK. The CDR3 DNA sequence: TGTGCCAGCAGGGGGGGAGGTCGTACGGAAGCTTTCTTT. Protein sequence: CASRGGGRTEAFF.

The CDR3 here is CASSQDTSRETQYF. CDR3 nucleotide sequence: TGCGCCAGCAGCCAAGATACTAGTCGAGAGACCCAGTACTTC. The genes are TRBV4-3 and TRBJ2-5; tentative D call: TRBD2 (5 bases). CDR1 is LGHNA and CDR2 is YSLEER in the germline V gene. Trimming shortened V by 0 bases and J by 4 bases, and 9 bases separated the two germline ends. The CDR3 loop spans 14 amino acids.

V usage is TRBV5-6 and J usage is TRBJ1-2; TRBD1 matches 7 bases. CDR1 and CDR2 (germline): SGHDT, YYEEEE. J gave up 3 bases and V 3 bases, and 11 bases lay outside the gene matches. The CDR3 loop spans 16 amino acids. For the CDR3, the DNA is TGTGCCAGCAGCTCTACTAGACAGGGCTCTCACTATGGCTACACCTTC. It codes for CASSSTRQGSHYGYTF.

This clone appeared a few times. The rearrangement joins TRBV11-2 to TRBJ2-6; 11 positions match TRBD1. Germline CDR1 and CDR2: SGHAT and FQNNGV. This CDR3 is built from 18 residues. The ends lost 1 base at V and 0 bases at J; junction bases unmatched: 2. CDR3 in amino acids: CASSLGTGGVSGANVLTF. The CDR3 nucleotides read TGTGCCAGCAGCTTAGGGACAGGGGGCGTCTCTGGGGCCAACGTCCTGACTTTC.

The gene calls are TRBV19 and TRBJ2-6; 8 positions agree with TRBD1. This CDR3 spans 16 amino acids. From germline, CDR1 is LNHDA and CDR2 SQIVND (reference sequence). Trimming cost V 7 bases and J 0 bases; bases outside gene matches: 5. CDR3 in amino acids: CASTTGDSSGANVLTF. The CDR3, as DNA: TGTGCCAGTACGACAGGGGACAGCTCTGGGGCCAACGTCCTGACTTTC.

This chain links TRBV5-6 with TRBJ1-1; D is unclear. The length of the CDR3 is 14 residues. V was trimmed by 0 bases and J by 10 bases, leaving 16 bases between them. The germline CDR1 and CDR2 sequences are SGHDT and YYEEEE. CDR3 loop: CASSLGLGKEGAFF. CDR3 bases: TGTGCCAGCAGCTTGGGGTTGGGGAAAGAGGGAGCTTTCTTT.

The V call is TRBV11-2, the J call TRBJ2-5; a possible D gene is TRBD1 (6 bases). The J call may be faulty, since TRBJ2-7 better matches the DNA end. The CDR3 runs to 13 residues. Germline CDR1 reads SGHAT; CDR2 reads FQNNGV. The CDR3 DNA reads TGTGCCAGCAGCTCGACAGGAGTTGACGAGCAGTACTTC. It encodes CASSSTGVDEQYF.

This chain uses TRBV11-3 with TRBJ1-3; D remains unclear. Deletions cut 2 bases from V and 0 bases from J, with 14 bases between. The germline CDR1 and CDR2 sequences are SGHNT and YENEEA. The CDR3 is 17 residues long. In DNA form, the CDR3 reads TGTGCCAGCAGCTTACCCCTCCGGGGTCCCTCTGGAAACACCATATATTTT. As protein: CASSLPLRGPSGNTIYF.

The chain joins TRBV10-3 to TRBJ2-7; 8 bases match TRBD2. The CDR3 contains 14 residues. The ends lost 7 bases at V and 0 bases at J; junction bases unmatched: 5. Germline V gene sequence: CDR1 ENHRY, CDR2 SYGVKD. In nucleotides, the CDR3 is TGTGCCATCACGCCGGGGGGGAGCTCCTACGAGCAGTACTTC. It translates to CAITPGGSSYEQYF.

The J gene is TRBJ2-4, the V gene TRBV19; 7 nucleotides agree with TRBD2. CDR1 and CDR2 (germline): LNHDA, SQIVND (reference sequence). There are 17 residues in the CDR3. V shed 5 bases, J shed 0 bases, and the junction held 10 bases outside the gene matches. CDR3 in DNA: TGTGCCAGTAGTCCAGGGACTACCCTTAGAGCCAAAAACATTCAGTACTTC. This translates into CASSPGTTLRAKNIQYF.

The V gene is TRBV4-1, the J gene TRBJ2-2; the match to TRBD1 covers 9 bases. The V and J ends lost 2 bases and 5 bases, in that order; junction bases with no gene match: 12. CDR1 is MGHRA, CDR2 YSYEKL, per germline. This CDR3 has 18 residues. CDR3 sequence: CASSQTTGQGSRTGELFF. DNA for the CDR3: TGCGCCAGCAGCCAAACAACGGGACAGGGTTCAAGGACCGGGGAGCTGTTTTTT.

This clone was observed a few times. J is TRBJ2-1 and V is TRBV19; D ambiguous. Per the germline V gene, CDR1 is LNHDA and CDR2 is SQIVND (reference sequence). The CDR3 sequence is 13 residues long. V lost 3 bases to trimming and J lost 5 bases, with 8 bases between them. The CDR3 here is CASSISRDNEQFF. As DNA, the CDR3 is TGTGCCAGTAGTATTAGTCGGGACAATGAGCAGTTCTTC.

The chain recombines TRBV11-3 with TRBJ2-3; 7 bases agree with TRBD1. CDR3 size: 15 residues. V shed 5 bases, J shed 0 bases, and the junction held 5 bases outside the gene matches. CDR1 and CDR2 from the germline V gene are SGHNT and YENEEA. The CDR3 DNA sequence: TGTGCCAGCAGCCGGGGACAGTATAGCACAGATACGCAGTATTTT. It yields the protein CASSRGQYSTDTQYF.

V is TRBV7-9 and J is TRBJ1-2, with TRBD1 matching 9 bases. Germline V lookup: CDR1 SEHNR, CDR2 FQNEAQ (reference sequence). This CDR3 contains 14 residues. J lost 2 bases, V lost 4 bases, and 2 bases had no gene match. The CDR3 spells CASSWTGANYGYTF. The CDR3 DNA sequence: TGTGCCAGCAGCTGGACAGGGGCCAACTATGGCTACACCTTC.

This chain links TRBV11-3 with TRBJ2-6; no reliable D call. V was clipped by 5 bases and J by 1 base, with 18 bases between them. The CDR3 sequence is 18 residues long. Germline V gene sequence: CDR1 SGHNT, CDR2 YENEEA. The CDR3 DNA is TGTGCCAGCAGCCCTAGACCCACGCGATCGTCTGGGGCCAACGTCCTGACTTTC. It is translated as CASSPRPTRSSGANVLTF. The entire variable domain, with the rest obtained from reference TRBV11-3 and TRBJ2-6, is as follows: EAGVVQSPRYKIIEKKQPVAFWCNPISGHNTLYWYLQNLGQGPELLIRYENEEAVDDSQLPKDRFSAERLKGVDSTLKIQPAELGDSAVYLCASSPRPTRSSGANVLTFGAGSRLTVL.

The chain uses TRBV5-6 and TRBJ2-3, with 8 bases fitting TRBD2. Trimming took 1 base from V and 1 from J; bases not matched to a gene: 11. The germline V gene encodes CDR1 SGHDT and CDR2 YYEEEE. CDR3 length equals 18 residues. The CDR3 DNA reads TGTGCCAGCAGCTTGCAGGGACGAGCGGGGGATCGCACAGATACGCAGTATTTT. As protein: CASSLQGRAGDRTDTQYF.

The rearrangement joins TRBV2 to TRBJ2-7, with 11 bases fitting TRBD1. The V segment lost 8 bases and the J segment 2 bases; nucleotides outside the gene matches: 5. The germline V gene encodes CDR1 SNHLY and CDR2 FYNNEI. This CDR3 has 14 amino acids. The CDR3 region has the DNA TGTGCCAGCGGGGGACAGGGGGGCGCCTACGAGCAGTACTTC. Encoded protein: CASGGQGGAYEQYF.